One and the same sample provided the 21 T cell receptor beta chains below, sequenced in a study of shared clonotypes between healthy human individuals. Here immunoSEQ multiplex PCR was the method, and the copy in TCRdb shows in-frame clones only, minus some. Among approximately 1.9 million clones listed, just over 90% were seen once. CD45RO-negative, CCR7-positively selected cells formed the naive CD8 fraction, excluding terminally differentiated effector memory CD45RA+ cells. The sample comprised naive CD8+ T cells from PBMCs. Every receptor here comes from a man in his late teens or twenties in good health. Some clones in this sample may be carry-over from other donors' samples.

The CDR3 loop is CATSRGVQKNTEAFF. For the CDR3, the DNA is TGTGCCACCAGCAGGGGTGTACAGAAGAACACTGAAGCTTTCTTT. The V call is TRBV15, the J call TRBJ1-1; D is uncertain. Per germline, CDR1 LNHNV and CDR2 YYDKDF (reference sequence). This CDR3 region has 15 residues. The V end was cut by 3 bases, the J end by 1 base, with 12 bases between.

The rearrangement links TRBV29-1 to TRBJ2-5; TRBD2 matches 11 bases. The trim removed 2 bases at V and 0 bases at J, leaving 5 bases unmatched. Germline V gene data show CDR1 as SQVTM and CDR2 as ANQGSEA. The CDR3 sequence is 16 residues long. The CDR3 loop is CSVETTSGGYQETQYF. The CDR3 nucleotides read TGCAGCGTTGAAACCACTAGCGGGGGATACCAAGAGACCCAGTACTTC.

The rearrangement links TRBV19 to TRBJ2-2, with D possibly being TRBD2 (5 bases). The V end was cut by 7 bases, the J end by 7 bases, with 7 bases between. The germline gives CDR1 LNHDA, CDR2 SQIVND (reference sequence). The CDR3 loop spans 11 amino acids. Here the CDR3 reads CASTAGGELFF. The CDR3 region has the DNA TGTGCCAGTACGGCGGGCGGGGAGCTGTTTTTT.

The rearrangement joins TRBV7-6 to TRBJ2-5; 8 bases are shared with TRBD2. There are 14 residues in the CDR3. CDR1 SGHVS and CDR2 FNYEAQ come from the germline V gene. Germline trimming cut 7 bases from V and 6 bases from J; bases unmatched to any gene: 10. CDR3 in amino acids: CASTPPGLVKTQYF. The CDR3 DNA follows: TGTGCCAGCACCCCCCCGGGACTAGTGAAGACCCAGTACTTC.

This sequence joins TRBV19 and TRBJ2-7; TRBD1 agrees at 7 bases. The CDR3 extends over 14 amino acids. The V gene end was trimmed by 2 bases and the J gene end by 3 bases; junction bases not matched to a gene: 4. Germline values: CDR1 LNHDA, CDR2 SQIVND (reference sequence). The CDR3 nucleotides are TGTGCCAGTAGTATAAAGGGACAGCACTACGAGCAGTACTTC. Translated: CASSIKGQHYEQYF. The full variable domain, with the rest looked up from reference TRBV19 and TRBJ2-7, is DGGITQSPKYLFRKEGQNVTLSCEQNLNHDAMYWYRQDPGQGLRLIYYSQIVNDFQKGDIAEGYSVSREKKESFPLTVTSAQKNPTAFYLCASSIKGQHYEQYFGPGTRLTVT.

The chain joins TRBV7-9 to TRBJ2-7; tentatively, D is TRBD2 (5 bases). V was cut by 2 bases and J by 3 bases, with 14 bases left in between. Germline assignment: CDR1 SEHNR and CDR2 FQNEAQ (reference sequence). There are 15 residues in the CDR3. Written as DNA, the CDR3 is TGTGCCAGCAGCTTATTAGAGGGCCGGAGCTACGAGCAGTACTTC. Translated, it gives CASSLLEGRSYEQYF.

The V call is TRBV4-3, the J call TRBJ2-1, with D perhaps matching TRBD2 (6 bases). Germline values: CDR1 LGHNA, CDR2 YSLEER. The CDR3 loop spans 18 amino acids. The V gene lost 1 base and the J gene lost 6 bases, with 22 bases spanning the gap. CDR3 nucleotide sequence: TGCGCCAGCAGCCAAGTAGCTCCCTTTGAGGAGGGGCCCAATGAGCAGTTCTTC. Its protein product is CASSQVAPFEEGPNEQFF.

V gene TRBV9 combines with J gene TRBJ2-7; D remains unclear. The V end was cut by 2 bases, the J end by 3 bases, with 12 bases between. The CDR3 runs 14 residues. CDR1 is SGDLS, CDR2 YYNGEE, per germline. As DNA, the CDR3 is TGTGCCAGCAGCGTTGGCAGACCGGGCTACGAGCAGTACTTC. Translating it yields CASSVGRPGYEQYF.

This chain links TRBV7-8 with TRBJ2-7, with 9 nucleotides matching TRBD2. With 3 bases clipped from V and 7 bases from J, the junction kept 10 bases outside the gene matches. The CDR3 length is 15 residues. The V gene's germline CDR1 is SGHVS and CDR2 FQNEAQ. In nucleotides, the CDR3 is TGTGCCAGCAGCTTGCCGGCGGGAGGGCCGAAAGAGCAGTACTTC. Protein product: CASSLPAGGPKEQYF.

DNA of the CDR3: TGTGCCAGCGGTTCGTACCGGGACCAGCAGTTCTTC. Translated, it gives CASGSYRDQQFF. The rearrangement links TRBV28 to TRBJ2-1; D is tentatively TRBD1 or TRBD2 (5 bases each). Trimming removed 8 bases from V and 11 bases from J, with 16 bases in between. CDR1 is MDHEN, CDR2 SYDVKM, per germline. This CDR3 contains 12 residues.

J is TRBJ1-1 and V is TRBV29-1, with D tentatively TRBD1 (6 bases). The germline V gene encodes CDR1 SQVTM and CDR2 ANQGSEA. Trimming removed 5 bases from V and 0 bases from J, with 25 bases in between. The CDR3 length is 18 residues. This CDR3 is CSVSPYSSRGDMNTEAFF. The CDR3 nucleotides are TGCAGCGTTTCGCCGTATTCGTCGCGCGGGGACATGAACACTGAAGCTTTCTTT.

The J gene is TRBJ1-2, the V gene TRBV27; TRBD1 matches 9 bases. The CDR3 runs 15 residues. CDR1 is MNHEY, CDR2 SMNVEV, per germline (reference sequence). The V and J ends lost 3 bases and 3 bases, in that order; junction bases with no gene match: 5. CDR3 in DNA: TGTGCCAGCAGTTTGTCTACAGGGGGCCACTATGGCTACACCTTC. Protein product: CASSLSTGGHYGYTF.

This clone appeared a few times. The CDR3 protein is CSVVVATEAFF. The CDR3 DNA reads as TGCAGCGTTGTCGTGGCAACTGAAGCTTTCTTT. The chain carries TRBV29-1 and TRBJ1-1; D uncertain. Trimming cost V 4 bases and J 5 bases, with 8 bases left between them. Per the germline V gene, CDR1 is SQVTM and CDR2 is ANQGSEA. This CDR3 has 11 residues.

On this clone: Different DNA sequences within this sample yield the same CDR3. The gene calls are TRBV5-1 and TRBJ1-2; D is unresolved. Trimming shortened V by 7 bases and J by 4 bases, and 11 bases separated the two germline ends. Germline V lookup: CDR1 SGHRS, CDR2 YFSETQ. This CDR3 comprises 12 residues. The CDR3 DNA is TGCGCCAGCTCAGGTGATTCCTATGGCTACACCTTC. The encoded protein is CASSGDSYGYTF. Looking up the rest from reference TRBV5-1 and TRBJ1-2 gives the full variable domain: KAGVTQTPRYLIKTRGQQVTLSCSPISGHRSVSWYQQTPGQGLQFLFEYFSETQRNKGNFPGRFSGRQFSNSRSEMNVSTLELGDSALYLCASSGDSYGYTFGSGTRLTVV.

A single count supports this clone. The V call is TRBV7-2, the J call TRBJ2-2; unclear D gene. V was shortened by 1 base and J by 7 bases, with 19 bases between the two germline ends. There are 17 residues in the CDR3. The V gene's germline CDR1 is SGHTA and CDR2 FQGNSA. In DNA form, the CDR3 reads TGTGCCAGCAGCTTAGTCGGGCCTCCCTCCGTAGGCGGGGAGCTGTTTTTT. Protein product: CASSLVGPPSVGGELFF. Together with reference TRBV7-2 and TRBJ2-2, the CDR3 gives the full variable domain: GAGVSQSPSNKVTEKGKDVELRCDPISGHTALYWYRQSLGQGLEFLIYFQGNSAPDKSGLPSDRFSAERTGGSVSTLTIQRTQQEDSAVYLCASSLVGPPSVGGELFFGEGSRLTVL.

This chain uses TRBV27 with TRBJ2-7, with 11 bases identical to TRBD2. CDR3 size: 15 residues. The V and J ends lost 1 base and 7 bases, in that order; junction bases with no gene match: 6. Germline-derived CDR1 and CDR2 are MNHEY and SMNVEV (reference sequence). The CDR3 loop is CASSLWVSGREEQYF. The CDR3 DNA reads as TGTGCCAGCAGTTTATGGGTTAGCGGGAGGGAAGAGCAGTACTTC.

To note about this clone: This same CDR3 is encoded by further DNA sequences in the sample. The gene calls are TRBV27 and TRBJ1-4, with D uncertain. Trimming took 4 bases from V and 2 from J, leaving 8 bases between them. Germline assignment: CDR1 MNHEY and CDR2 SMNVEV (reference sequence). CDR3 length: 14 amino acids. This chain's CDR3 is CASSSTGTNEKLFF. CDR3 coding DNA: TGTGCCAGCAGTTCGACCGGTACTAATGAAAAACTGTTTTTT.

The V and J genes are TRBV19 and TRBJ2-5, with D possibly matching TRBD1 (5 bases). V gave up 5 bases and J gave up 2 bases, with 15 bases separating them. The CDR3 has 15 residues. Looked up from germline, CDR1 is LNHDA and CDR2 is SQIVND (reference sequence). The CDR3 spells CASSRHGQKQETQYF. CDR3 coding DNA: TGTGCCAGTAGTCGCCACGGACAAAAACAAGAGACCCAGTACTTC.

This clone has a single count. V and J are TRBV6-1 and TRBJ2-7, with TRBD2 identical over 8 bases. This CDR3 comprises 16 residues. Losses at the gene ends were 3 bases for V and 7 bases for J; bases not matched to a gene: 14. Per the germline V gene, CDR1 is MNHNS and CDR2 is SASEGT. Written as DNA, the CDR3 is TGTGCCAGCAGTGAGGAGTCTGGACTAGCCGGAATGGAGCAGTACTTC. It is translated as CASSEESGLAGMEQYF.

The rearrangement links TRBV27 to TRBJ2-2; 7 bases are a match to TRBD2. This CDR3 has 15 amino acids. The V segment lost 4 bases and the J segment 4 bases; nucleotides outside the gene matches: 6. In germline, CDR1 is MNHEY, CDR2 SMNVEV (reference sequence). CDR3 coding DNA: TGTGCCAGCAGTTGGGCGGGAGAGAGCACCGGGGAGCTGTTTTTT. Translation gives CASSWAGESTGELFF.

The chain is built from TRBV6-1 and TRBJ2-5; 9 bases line up with TRBD2. The V gene's germline CDR1 is MNHNS and CDR2 SASEGT. This CDR3 contains 16 residues. V shed 1 base and J 0 bases; nucleotides not matched to a gene: 3. The CDR3 DNA follows: TGTGCCAGCAGTGAAGGACTAGCGGCATACCAAGAGACCCAGTACTTC. Amino acids: CASSEGLAAYQETQYF.